This T cell receptor (beta chain) was observed in a study of T-cell reconstitution after alpha-beta-depleted transplantation in children. CDR3 length equals 15 residues. CDR1 and CDR2 from the germline V gene are SGHDN and FVKESK. Trimming at V came to 4 bases and at J to 4 bases, leaving 9 bases not matched to a gene. Many counts were recorded for this clonotype. Its antigen is unidentified. Study results and caveats: Several hundred graft clones that had expanded were reportedly the source of alpha-beta T cells about two months after transplant. After transplant, high TCRbeta diversity at day 60 in some patients arose from surviving recipient T cells and thymic progenitors. The authors attributed T-cell counts and diversity one year after transplant mostly to newly produced T cells.

It was with unique molecular identifiers that the TCRbeta library was prepared. MiXCR, run by TCRdb on the PCR reads, gives a single entry per CDR3 protein. The sample yields fewer than 750,000 distinct CDR3 sequences, under 30% seen once. The receptor comes from a boy under two years old who had a stem cell transplant for acute myeloid leukemia, so the T cells may come from the graft donor. This chain uses TRBV14 with TRBJ1-1; 7 positions agree with TRBD1. The source material was PBMCs, mostly from graft donor cells, sampled 360 days after TCRalphabeta/CD19-depleted stem cell transplant. DNA for the CDR3: TGTGCCAGCAGCCGAAGCCACTCAGGGGGCACTGAAGCTTTCTTT. Protein sequence: CASSRSHSGGTEAFF.